What follows are 6 T cell receptor beta chains derived from one specimen sequenced in a study of identifying expanded T cells in peripheral blood. The data were produced by immunoSEQ multiplex PCR, yet TCRdb's version contains in-frame clones alone and is incomplete. The data show approximately 81,000 clones, about four fifths seen once. Sequenced material: blood. The receptors here all came from a person between 18 and 75 years old in good health.

For this clone: At one end the junction does not follow the germline gene, possibly because of a read error. The V call is TRBV7-9, the J call TRBJ2-1, with 9 bases identical to TRBD1. CDR3 length equals 12 residues. The germline V gene has CDR1 SEHNR and CDR2 FQNEAQ (reference sequence). CDR3 bases: TGTGCCAGCAGCTTAGGGGGGACAGGGTGTATCTTC. Translation gives CASSLGGTGCIF.

V and J are TRBV27 and TRBJ1-2; a weak D match, TRBD1 (5 bases). The CDR3 is 13 residues long. Germline values: CDR1 MNHEY, CDR2 SMNVEV (reference sequence). Between the trimmed V and J ends, which lost 8 bases and 12 bases, there was a span of 22 bases. CDR3 in amino acids: CASGLMGDEPDTF. As DNA, the CDR3 is TGTGCCAGCGGTCTTATGGGGGACGAACCTGACACCTTC.

J is TRBJ1-2 and V is TRBV29-1; TRBD1 is a possible D gene (5 bases). V lost 8 bases, J lost 7 bases, and 23 bases lay in between. The CDR3 is made up of 14 amino acids. CDR1 and CDR2 from the germline V gene are SQVTM and ANQGSEA. CDR3 nucleotides: TGCAGCTCCCTCATCCACGGGGATGGGGGTGGCTACACCTTC. Residues: CSSLIHGDGGGYTF.

The gene calls are TRBV18 and TRBJ2-1, with 7 bases lining up with TRBD2. The germline V gene has CDR1 KGHSH and CDR2 LQKENI. CDR3 length: 17 amino acids. V was clipped by 3 bases and J by 6 bases; unmatched bases: 14. CDR3 DNA: TGTGCCAGCTCACCGCAAAGGGGCGGGAGCGGGTCCAATGAGCAGTTCTTC. It specifies CASSPQRGGSGSNEQFF. Combining the CDR3 with reference TRBV18 and TRBJ2-1 gives the whole variable domain NAGVMQNPRHLVRRRGQEARLRCSPMKGHSHVYWYRQLPEEGLKFMVYLQKENIIDESGMPKERFSAEFPKEGPSILRIQQVVRGDSAAYFCASSPQRGGSGSNEQFFGPGTRLTVL.

The V gene is TRBV5-5, the J gene TRBJ1-1; D not resolved. The CDR3 totals 12 residues. Deletions cut 1 base from V and 7 bases from J, with 8 bases between. From germline, CDR1 is SGHKS and CDR2 YYEKEE (reference sequence). The CDR3 loop is CASSLSYYEAFF. CDR3 in DNA: TGTGCCAGCAGCTTGAGCTACTATGAAGCTTTCTTT.

J is TRBJ2-1 and V is TRBV9; D might be TRBD2 (5 bases). Trimming cost V 0 bases and J 5 bases, with 12 bases left between them. The CDR3 length is 15 residues. Germline-derived CDR1 and CDR2 are SGDLS and YYNGEE. The CDR3 nucleotides are TGTGCCAGCAGCGTAGGTGCGGGCTATAACAATGAGCAGTTCTTC. It encodes CASSVGAGYNNEQFF.